Listed below are T cell receptor beta chains from one sample, sequenced in a study of cytomegalovirus exposure and HLA in healthy donors. Using immunoSEQ multiplex PCR, the repertoire was profiled, and TCRdb retains in-frame clones only, with some absent. The sample shows about 65,000 clones, 70% to 80% of them seen only once. What was sequenced was PBMCs. These receptors came from a girl aged 5-17 years in good health and CMV-seropositive. The CDR3 runs from the conserved cysteine through the conserved F or W. D genes are given only for firm matches. Not every row has a clone size; where given, it reads once, few, many or a size class.

v_call,clone_size,j_call,d_call,cdr3_nt,cdr3_aa
TRBV4-1,NA,TRBJ1-2,TRBD1,TGCGCCAGCAGCCAACTATCAATGGGACAGGGGAGAAATGGCTACACCTTC,CASSQLSMGQGRNGYTF
TRBV4-1,NA,TRBJ2-3,TRBD2,TGCGCCAGCAGCCTCCCGGGACTAGCGGGGGGTGGAGATACGCAGTATTTT,CASSLPGLAGGGDTQYF
TRBV7-2,NA,TRBJ1-2,NA,TGTGCCAGCAGCTGGGACACAACTAACTATGGCTACACCTTC,CASSWDTTNYGYTF
TRBV28,NA,TRBJ1-5,NA,TGTGCCAGCAGCCTTAATCAGCCCCAGCATTTT,CASSLNQPQHF
TRBV18,NA,TRBJ2-4,TRBD1,TGTGCCAGCTCACCACTAGGGGGCTCAAACATTCAGTACTTC,CASSPLGGSNIQYF
TRBV7-9,NA,TRBJ2-1,TRBD2,TGTGCCAGCAGCTGGGGACGGGGGGATGATGAGCAGTTCTTC,CASSWGRGDDEQFF
TRBV6-5,few,TRBJ2-7,NA,TGTGCCAGCAGGAGGGACACTGTCTCCTACGAGCAGTACTTC,CASRRDTVSYEQYF
TRBV7-2,once,TRBJ2-7,TRBD1,TGTGCCAGCAGTTCGGACAGGGGGGGTCCCTACGAGCAGTACTTC,CASSSDRGGPYEQYF
TRBV28,few,TRBJ1-2,TRBD1,TGTGCCAGCAGCCTGGGACAGGGAAGAAGTGGCTACACCTTC,CASSLGQGRSGYTF
TRBV11-1,NA,TRBJ2-1,NA,TGTGCCAGCAGCAAACGCAGGGCAATCCGGTCCAATGAGCAGTTCTTC,CASSKRRAIRSNEQFF
TRBV9,NA,TRBJ2-5,TRBD2,TGTGCCAGCAGCGTAGGACTAGCGGGAGAGACCCAGTACTTC,CASSVGLAGETQYF
TRBV4-3,NA,TRBJ1-1,NA,TGCGCCAGCAGCCCAAGCCCCAGGGTGAACACTGAAGCTTTCTTT,CASSPSPRVNTEAFF
TRBV6-5,NA,TRBJ1-3,NA,TGTGCCAGCAGCCCAACAGGCCGCTCTGGAAACACCATATATTTT,CASSPTGRSGNTIYF
TRBV2,NA,TRBJ2-7,TRBD2,TGTGCCAGCAGTGATTCTAGCGGGGGGAATTACTACGAGCAGTACTTC,CASSDSSGGNYYEQYF
TRBV4-3,NA,TRBJ2-7,NA,TGCGCCAGCAGCCAATCCGGACAGTTGCCCAGCTCCTACGAGCAGTACTTC,CASSQSGQLPSSYEQYF
TRBV5-1,NA,TRBJ1-1,TRBD1,TGCGCCAGCAGCGGCACCGGGACAGACTCCGATGAAGCTTTCTTT,CASSGTGTDSDEAFF
TRBV11-2,once,TRBJ1-5,NA,TGTGCCAGCAGCTTAGGCTTGAGGCAGCCCCAGCATTTT,CASSLGLRQPQHF
TRBV7-2,NA,TRBJ2-3,NA,TGTGCCAGCAGCCAACCCCCCGCGGGACTCACAGATACGCAGTATTTT,CASSQPPAGLTDTQYF
TRBV10-2,NA,TRBJ2-3,TRBD1,TGCGCCAGCAGGGACAGGGGGCGTACAGATACGCAGTATTTT,CASRDRGRTDTQYF
TRBV2,few,TRBJ1-4,TRBD1,TGTGCCAGCAGCGGGACAGCGGCGACTGAAAAACTGTTTTTT,CASSGTAATEKLFF
TRBV6-1,few,TRBJ2-5,NA,TGTGCCAGCAGTTTCCGACAGGCTGATTTGACCCAGTACTTC,CASSFRQADLTQYF
TRBV2,NA,TRBJ2-5,TRBD1,TGTGCCAGCAGCGCACAGGGGTTGGGTGAGACCCAGTACTTC,CASSAQGLGETQYF